This T cell receptor (beta chain) was documented in a study of chemoradiotherapy in HPV16-positive cancers (dated by TCRdb to between 2020 and 2023). Background on the whole study: Functional T-cell assays on cells from two HPV16-positive patients defined candidate HPV-specific T-cell clones and common TCR motifs. The study asked whether T-cell immunity to the HPV oncoproteins E6 and E7 changes during chemoradiotherapy and whether this immunity affects survival. Next, the candidate HPV-specific TCRs and motifs were followed in TCR repertoires from approximately 87 patients with HPV-related cancers. Study-wide findings and limitations: Expansion of candidate HPV-specific clones and E7-related TCR motifs was observed in the tumor microenvironment during treatment, whereas no such expansion was observed for non-HPV-specific T cells. In HPV16-positive patients, expansion of HPV-responsive T cells during chemoradiotherapy was found to be associated with improved recurrence-free survival. The survival association was reported for HPV16-positive patients, and the functional definition of HPV-specific T cells was derived from only a couple of HPV16-positive patients.

As concerns this clone: The specificity of this receptor is unknown. Base qualities are not recorded, but no much larger clone differs from it by a single base.

The library was produced with the immunoSEQ multiplex PCR assay. The table comes from immuneACCESS by way of TCRdb, which keeps in-frame sequences with V and J called. Part of the clones is missing from these tables; in studies checked, under half for an unresolved V gene and the rest for unknown reasons. In this sample the table shows some 9,600 clones, 86% of which occur a single time. The ten largest make up about 2.4% of the sample. Because repertoires were sampled repeatedly during chemoradiotherapy, clonal expansion in the tumor microenvironment could be followed. The receptor was derived from a human donor with HPV-associated anogenital cancer. Sequenced material: blood, taken from a patient who underwent chemoradiotherapy.

The nucleotide sequence reads as follows: TGTGCCAGCAGCGTAGGAGGGCTGAGCTCCTACGAGCAGTACTTC. This gives the protein CASSVGGLSSYEQYF. Rearrangement joined TRBV9 to TRBJ2-7, with TRBD2 perhaps the D gene, on 5 matching bases. CDR1 is given as SGDLS and CDR2 as YYNGEE, both from the germline V gene. V gives up 0 bases and J gives up 0 bases, and the segment between their germline ends measures 10 bases. The CDR3 numbers 15 residues from cysteine through phenylalanine. The DNA shown is the 45-base CDR3, in frame from base 1.